Included here is one T cell receptor beta chain sequence, with context. V gave up 4 bases and J gave up 1 base, with 11 bases separating them. CDR3 length: 14 residues. Germline lookup yields CDR1 ENHRY and CDR2 SYGVKD. This specimen belongs to a study of T cell changes during pregnancy in multiple sclerosis. The assay was immunoSEQ multiplex PCR, and TCRdb's table has in-frame clones only and misses some. Among around 30,000 clones listed, about 92% were seen once. Sequenced material: CD4+ T cells from peripheral blood mononuclear cells, taken after pregnancy. This chain joins TRBV10-3 and TRBJ2-7; perhaps TRBD1 as D (7 bases). The sequence was collected from a female donor with multiple sclerosis, enrolled in a pregnancy study. CDR3 in amino acids: CAISARGQSYEQYF. The CDR3 DNA is TGTGCCATCAGTGCGCGGGGACAGTCCTACGAGCAGTACTTC.